This T cell receptor beta chain is drawn from a study of shared clonotypes between healthy human individuals. Findings and caveats of the study: A handful of donors showed sharing of 4.5% to 5% of naive CD4 clonotypes.

Clones were sequenced by immunoSEQ multiplex PCR, and TCRdb holds only the in-frame ones, with some missing. The data show some 1.4 million clones, more than 95% seen once. The CDR3 has 15 amino acids. The germline V gene encodes CDR1 SGHAT and CDR2 FQNNGV. Trimming left V 1 base short and J 2 bases short, with 12 bases between. Every contributor of samples was a Caucasian grown-up residing in Nashville, Tennessee. As to this clone: Its antigen remains unidentified.

Sequencing used naive CD4+ T cells sorted from blood. The subset was: CD45RA+ positively selected. The chain joins TRBV11-2 to TRBJ2-7, with a weak D call TRBD2 (8 bases). The receptor's source is a man aged 25 to 40 in good health. The chain's CDR3 is CASSLVAGQTYEQYF. The DNA for the CDR3 is TGTGCCAGCAGCTTAGTAGCGGGACAGACCTACGAGCAGTACTTC.